This T cell receptor (beta chain) was obtained from a study of blood T cell repertoires in COVID-19. Study summary: Donors in the United States, Italy and Spain gave samples during acute or convalescent COVID-19. T cells, B-cell-depleted T cells, or PBMCs supplied cDNA or gDNA.

Under the authors' procedure: Reference gene primer amplification yielded estimated nucleated cell counts. Profiled with immunoSEQ multiplex PCR; TCRdb holds only in-frame clones, not every one. The DNA gave D and trimming, while V, J and clone size come from that table. This table holds approximately 63,000 clones, roughly 84% found once. This TCR came from an older woman with acute or convalescent COVID-19. Sequencing was carried out using peripheral blood.

DNA for the CDR3: TGCGCCAGCAGCTTGGTTTCCGGACTAGCGACTGCGAACACCGGGGAGCTGTTTTTT. Protein sequence: CASSLVSGLATANTGELFF. The chain links TRBV5-1 to TRBJ2-2; 9 bases match TRBD2. The V and J ends lost 0 bases and 0 bases, in that order; junction bases with no gene match: 9. Germline loops: CDR1 SGHRS, CDR2 YFSETQ. CDR3 length: 19 residues.